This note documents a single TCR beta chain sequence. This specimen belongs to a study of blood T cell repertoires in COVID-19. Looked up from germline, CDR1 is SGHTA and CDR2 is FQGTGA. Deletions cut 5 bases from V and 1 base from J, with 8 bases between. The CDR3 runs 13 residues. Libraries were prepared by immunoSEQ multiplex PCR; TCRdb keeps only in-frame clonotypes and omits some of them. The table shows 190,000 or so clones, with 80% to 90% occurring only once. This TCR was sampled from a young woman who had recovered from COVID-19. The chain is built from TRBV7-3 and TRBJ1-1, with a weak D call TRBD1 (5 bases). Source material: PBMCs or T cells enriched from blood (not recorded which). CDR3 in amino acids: CASSLTGNTEAFF. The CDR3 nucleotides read TGTGCCAGCAGCCTTACAGGGAACACTGAAGCTTTCTTT.